This TCR beta chain was found in a study of blood T cell repertoires in COVID-19. Study as a whole: PBMCs, B-cell-depleted T cells, or T cells provided the cDNA or gDNA that made up the material.

Some clones are missing from TCRdb's copy, which holds only in-frame ones; the method was immunoSEQ multiplex PCR. The top ten clones hold about 4.4% of a sample with 100,000 to 150,000 clones, 85% to 90% of them seen once. V was trimmed by 2 bases and J by 0 bases, leaving 12 bases between them. Germline V CDR1 and CDR2: SGDLS, YYNGEE. The CDR3 totals 17 residues. The V gene is TRBV9, the J gene TRBJ1-6, with D maybe TRBD1 (6 bases). The sample comprised peripheral blood. The clonotype comes from a man between 60 and 75 years old with COVID-19, enrolled during active disease. DNA of the CDR3: TGTGCCAGCAGCGTGGGAAGGGGGAGCTCCTATAATTCACCCCTCCACTTT. Encoded protein: CASSVGRGSSYNSPLHF.